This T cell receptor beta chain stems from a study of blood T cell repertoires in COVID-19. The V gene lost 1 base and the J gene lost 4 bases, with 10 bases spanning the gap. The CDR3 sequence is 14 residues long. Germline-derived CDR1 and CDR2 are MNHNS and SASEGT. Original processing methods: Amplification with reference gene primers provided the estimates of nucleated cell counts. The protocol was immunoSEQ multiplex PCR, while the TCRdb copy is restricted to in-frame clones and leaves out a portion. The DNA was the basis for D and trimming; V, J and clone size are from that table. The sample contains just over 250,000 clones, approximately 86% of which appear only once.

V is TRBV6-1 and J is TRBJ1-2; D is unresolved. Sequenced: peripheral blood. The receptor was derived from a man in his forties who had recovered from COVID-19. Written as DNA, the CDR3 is TGTGCCAGCAGTGAAGGGGAGGAATTCTATGGCTACACCTTC. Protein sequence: CASSEGEEFYGYTF.